These 27 T cell receptor beta chains originate from one sample sequenced in a study of CD8 T cells in ankylosing spondylitis. TCRdb recomputed calls from the 5' RACE reads with MiXCR, one row per CDR3 protein. The repertoire holds approximately 300,000 distinct CDR3 sequences, around 18% seen once, with about 8% in the top ten. What was sequenced was blood, either unsorted or a sorted T cell fraction (not recorded which). The source is a male donor with ankylosing spondylitis or in good health (not recorded which).

This chain connects TRBV15 to TRBJ2-7; D unresolved. CDR1 LNHNV and CDR2 YYDKDF come from the germline V gene (reference sequence). The CDR3 has 15 amino acids. Trimming stripped 3 bases from V and 5 bases from J, with 17 bases between. CDR3 in amino acids: CATSSTGRPSHEQYV. In DNA form, the CDR3 reads TGTGCCACCAGCAGTACGGGTAGACCCTCACACGAGCAGTACGTC.

This clonotype occurred a few times. The V call is TRBV3-1, the J call TRBJ1-5, with D tentatively TRBD1 (6 bases). The CDR3 is 14 residues long. V lost 3 bases, J lost 6 bases, and 12 bases lay in between. Per the germline V gene, CDR1 is LGHDT and CDR2 is YNNKEL (reference sequence). The CDR3 sequence: CASSHRQEGQPQHF. The CDR3 DNA reads as TGTGCCAGCAGCCATCGACAGGAGGGTCAGCCCCAGCATTTT.

This rearrangement joins TRBV29-1 to TRBJ2-4, with D possibly TRBD2 on 5 matching bases. Germline CDR1 SQVTM, CDR2 ANQGSEA. Trimming cost V 5 bases and J 9 bases, with 11 bases left between them. The CDR3 spans 11 residues. The CDR3 here is CSVLVGGIQYF. CDR3 nucleotide sequence: TGCAGCGTTTTGGTCGGAGGCATTCAGTACTTC.

The chain links TRBV29-1 to TRBJ1-5; D is uncertain. V shed 6 bases and J shed 7 bases, with 16 bases lying between them. CDR3 length: 13 amino acids. Looked up from germline, CDR1 is SQVTM and CDR2 is ANQGSEA. CDR3: CSVFGRVGQPQHF. The CDR3 nucleotides are TGCAGCGTCTTTGGGAGGGTTGGACAGCCCCAGCATTTT.

The J gene is TRBJ2-5, the V gene TRBV4-2; D remains unclear. Germline CDR1 is LGHNA and CDR2 is YNFKEQ. This CDR3 has 16 residues. V was shortened by 4 bases and J by 1 base, with 16 bases between the two germline ends. CDR3: CASSPMSGILQETQYF. CDR3 in DNA: TGTGCCAGCAGCCCCATGTCAGGAATCCTCCAAGAGACCCAGTACTTC.

CDR3 DNA: TGTGCCCAAGGGGAAGTATCTGAAGCTTTCTTT. It codes for CAQGEVSEAFF. The chain has TRBV2 and TRBJ1-1; possibly TRBD1 for D (5 bases). The CDR3 extends over 11 amino acids. CDR1 SNHLY and CDR2 FYNNEI come from the germline V gene. Trimming took off 11 bases at V and 6 bases at J, with 13 bases between the two ends.

A few counts support this clonotype. The chain recombines TRBV5-4 with TRBJ1-2, with a possible D match to TRBD1 (5 bases). Germline CDR1 and CDR2: SGHNT and YYREEE (reference sequence). V dropped 2 bases and J dropped 0 bases, with 8 bases sitting between them. This CDR3 has 14 amino acids. This CDR3 is CASSFGTANYGYTF. CDR3 coding DNA: TGTGCCAGCAGCTTTGGGACGGCTAACTATGGCTACACCTTC.

The chain has TRBV4-2 and TRBJ2-1; the match to TRBD2 covers 11 bases. This CDR3 region has 16 residues. CDR1 and CDR2 (germline): LGHNA, YNFKEQ. After removal of 1 base from V and 4 bases from J, the junction contained 3 bases not matched to a gene. CDR3 bases: TGTGCCAGCAGCCAAGTTACTAGCGGGAGTTACAATGAGCAGTTCTTC. This gives the protein CASSQVTSGSYNEQFF.

This clonotype was detected ten times or more. This sequence joins TRBV4-1 and TRBJ1-5, with 8 bases lining up with TRBD1. Germline V gives CDR1 MGHRA, CDR2 YSYEKL. The CDR3 has 13 residues. The trim removed 5 bases at V and 5 bases at J, leaving 2 bases unmatched. CDR3 sequence reads: CASSGQGDQPQHF. CDR3 coding DNA: TGCGCCAGCAGCGGACAGGGAGATCAGCCCCAGCATTTT.

This clonotype was detected a few times. The chain carries TRBV29-1 and TRBJ1-2, with D hard to call. The CDR3 has 13 residues. Germline CDR1 is SQVTM and CDR2 is ANQGSEA. Between the trimmed V and J ends, which lost 2 bases and 3 bases, there was a span of 10 bases. CDR3 coding DNA: TGCAGCGTTGAATTAGATGGGCACTATGGCTACACCTTC. Its protein product is CSVELDGHYGYTF.

This clonotype was seen more than once but under ten times. The rearrangement uses TRBV7-6 and TRBJ1-6; 8 positions agree with TRBD1. Trimming cost V 0 bases and J 7 bases; bases outside gene matches: 8. Germline CDR1 SGHVS, CDR2 FNYEAQ. The CDR3 loop spans 17 amino acids. The CDR3 DNA sequence: TGTGCCAGCAGCTTAGCGTCCGCAGGGGGCGGGAATTCACCCCTCCACTTT. Protein: CASSLASAGGGNSPLHF.

CDR3 amino acids: CSAPVRGRLDTGELFF. In DNA form, the CDR3 reads TGCAGTGCCCCAGTCAGGGGAAGGTTAGACACCGGGGAGCTGTTTTTT. This chain uses TRBV20-1 with TRBJ2-2, with a tentative D call TRBD1 (6 bases). Germline CDR1 is DFQATT and CDR2 is SNEGSKA (reference sequence). V was trimmed by 6 bases and J by 3 bases, leaving 20 bases between them. CDR3 size: 16 residues.

This clonotype appeared a few times. The chain has TRBV28 and TRBJ2-2, with TRBD1 identical over 9 bases. This CDR3 spans 15 amino acids. Germline V CDR1 and CDR2: MDHEN, SYDVKM. Trimming took 3 bases from V and 4 from J; bases not matched to a gene: 3. The CDR3 DNA is TGTGCCAGCAGTTTTGAGACAGGGGGCACCGGGGAGCTGTTTTTT. This encodes CASSFETGGTGELFF.

V usage is TRBV10-3 and J usage is TRBJ1-2; 8 bases are shared with TRBD1. This CDR3 is built from 15 residues. After removal of 3 bases from V and 4 bases from J, the junction contained 7 bases not matched to a gene. Germline V lookup: CDR1 ENHRY, CDR2 SYGVKD. DNA of the CDR3: TGTGCCATCAGTGAAGCGACAGGGGTGGGCTATGGCTACACCTTC. Translation gives CAISEATGVGYGYTF.

This clonotype has a count of ten or more. The chain carries TRBV5-1 and TRBJ2-5, with TRBD2 matching 11 bases. CDR1 SGHRS and CDR2 YFSETQ come from the germline V gene. V shed 4 bases, J shed 1 base, and the junction held 6 bases outside the gene matches. CDR3 length equals 16 residues. The CDR3 reads CASSMGLAGGQETQYF. Here the CDR3 DNA reads TGCGCCAGCAGCATGGGCCTAGCGGGGGGCCAAGAGACCCAGTACTTC.

This clonotype was recorded a few times. The rearrangement joins TRBV5-1 to TRBJ1-1, with a tentative D call TRBD1 (6 bases). V was clipped by 7 bases and J by 0 bases, with 16 bases between them. CDR1 and CDR2 (germline): SGHRS, YFSETQ. This CDR3 spans 15 amino acids. The CDR3 nucleotides are TGCGCCAGCCGATTCGTTACAGGGTTGAACACTGAAGCTTTCTTT. Amino acids: CASRFVTGLNTEAFF.

This clonotype was seen more than once but under ten times. V is TRBV12-3 or TRBV12-4 and J is TRBJ2-3; TRBD2 matches 11 bases. V was clipped by 7 bases and J by 11 bases; unmatched bases: 14. This CDR3 region has 15 residues. The CDR3 is CASTPRLAGQGEQYF. The CDR3 DNA reads TGTGCCAGCACCCCTAGACTAGCGGGACAAGGGGAGCAGTATTTT.

This clonotype has just a few counts. The CDR3 loop is CASSPRTSGPYEQYV. As DNA, the CDR3 is TGTGCCAGCAGTCCTAGGACCAGTGGCCCCTACGAGCAGTACGTC. This chain joins TRBV6-2 or TRBV6-3 and TRBJ2-7; D is unresolved. This CDR3 contains 15 residues. Germline V gives CDR1 MNHEY, CDR2 SVGEGT. V lost 5 bases and J 2 bases, leaving 16 bases between the germline ends.

The V call is TRBV5-1, the J call TRBJ1-1, with TRBD1 matching over 7 bases. After removal of 0 bases from V and 3 bases from J, the junction contained 11 bases not matched to a gene. The CDR3 has 17 residues. CDR1 is SGHRS and CDR2 is YFSETQ in the germline V gene. CDR3 region: CASSLGLTGRGDTEAFF. Here the CDR3 DNA reads TGCGCCAGCAGCTTGGGATTGACAGGGCGCGGGGACACTGAAGCTTTCTTT. The full variable domain, with the rest looked up from reference TRBV5-1 and TRBJ1-1, is KAGVTQTPRYLIKTRGQQVTLSCSPISGHRSVSWYQQTPGQGLQFLFEYFSETQRNKGNFPGRFSGRQFSNSRSEMNVSTLELGDSALYLCASSLGLTGRGDTEAFFGQGTRLTVV.

Regarding this clonotype: Germline is not matched at one junction end, which may reflect a read error. As DNA, the CDR3 is TGTGCCAGAAGCTTTGAGCAAACCACTGAAGCTTTCTTT. Translation gives CARSFEQTTEAFF. V is TRBV7-9 and J is TRBJ1-1; D call uncertain. The CDR3 is 13 amino acids. Germline V gene lookup returns CDR1 SEHNR and CDR2 FQNEAQ (reference sequence). The full variable domain, its missing parts supplied by reference TRBV7-9 and TRBJ1-1, is DTGVSQNPRHKITKRGQNVTFRCDPISEHNRLYWYRQTLGQGPEFLTYFQNEAQLEKSRLLSDRFSAERPKGSFSTLEIQRTEQGDSAMYLCARSFEQTTEAFFGQGTRLTVV.

This clonotype was detected only a few times. The chain has TRBV7-8 and TRBJ1-1, with a possible D match to TRBD1 (6 bases). CDR1 and CDR2 from the germline V gene are SGHVS and FQNEAQ. The V and J ends lost 2 bases and 7 bases respectively, with 14 bases between them. The CDR3 runs to 14 residues. The CDR3 sequence is CASSLSTGSYEAFF. CDR3 sequence (DNA): TGTGCCAGCAGCTTATCCACAGGGAGTTATGAAGCTTTCTTT.

This clonotype was found a few times. The rearrangement links TRBV20-1 to TRBJ2-1, with TRBD2 matching 11 bases. The CDR3 covers 15 residues. The V and J ends lost 6 bases and 4 bases, in that order; junction bases with no gene match: 8. Germline V gives CDR1 DFQATT, CDR2 SNEGSKA (reference sequence). The CDR3 coding sequence is TGCAGTGCACGTATAGCGGGGGGGGTATACAATGAGCAGTTCTTC. As protein: CSARIAGGVYNEQFF.

A few counts support this clonotype. The chain carries TRBV6-5 and TRBJ1-5; tentative D call: TRBD1 (6 bases). CDR1 is MNHEY, CDR2 SVGAGI, per germline. The CDR3 consists of 14 residues. Trimming shortened V by 0 bases and J by 7 bases, and 10 bases separated the two germline ends. The CDR3 loop is CASSYSGGLQPQHF. The CDR3 DNA sequence: TGTGCCAGCAGTTACTCGGGGGGGCTCCAGCCCCAGCATTTT.

This clonotype turned up a few times. The chain is built from TRBV20-1 and TRBJ1-1; the D gene is possibly TRBD1 (5 bases). Germline values: CDR1 DFQATT, CDR2 SNEGSKA (reference sequence). With 0 bases removed from V and 1 base from J, the gap between germline ends came to 12 bases. This CDR3 contains 15 residues. In nucleotides, the CDR3 is TGCAGTGCTAGAGATCCCGGGACGTCGAACACTGAAGCTTTCTTT. Translating it yields CSARDPGTSNTEAFF.

This clonotype occurred a few times. This sequence joins TRBV12-3 or TRBV12-4 and TRBJ1-1; a weak D match, TRBD1 (6 bases). V was pared by 5 bases and J by 6 bases, with 13 bases between. The CDR3 has 13 residues. CDR3 sequence (DNA): TGTGCCAGCAGTCCCCACAGGGCGTCTGAAGCTTTCTTT. This sequence encodes CASSPHRASEAFF.

This clonotype was observed a handful of times. V is TRBV3-1 and J is TRBJ1-5; D is unresolved. Trimming removed 0 bases at V and 0 bases at J, with 12 bases between. The CDR3 has 17 residues. Germline V gene sequence: CDR1 LGHDT, CDR2 YNNKEL (reference sequence). The CDR3: CASSQDRALDSNQPQHF. In DNA, the CDR3 is TGTGCCAGCAGCCAAGATCGGGCACTCGATAGCAATCAGCCCCAGCATTTT.

In this sample, this clonotype turned up many times. The chain carries TRBV6-1 and TRBJ2-3; the match to TRBD2 covers 7 bases. The V gene's germline CDR1 is MNHNS and CDR2 SASEGT. Losses at the gene ends were 6 bases for V and 1 base for J; bases not matched to a gene: 7. The CDR3 sequence is 15 residues long. The CDR3 reads CASSTSVSRTDTQYF. In DNA, the CDR3 is TGTGCCAGCAGCACTAGCGTCAGTCGCACAGATACGCAGTATTTT.